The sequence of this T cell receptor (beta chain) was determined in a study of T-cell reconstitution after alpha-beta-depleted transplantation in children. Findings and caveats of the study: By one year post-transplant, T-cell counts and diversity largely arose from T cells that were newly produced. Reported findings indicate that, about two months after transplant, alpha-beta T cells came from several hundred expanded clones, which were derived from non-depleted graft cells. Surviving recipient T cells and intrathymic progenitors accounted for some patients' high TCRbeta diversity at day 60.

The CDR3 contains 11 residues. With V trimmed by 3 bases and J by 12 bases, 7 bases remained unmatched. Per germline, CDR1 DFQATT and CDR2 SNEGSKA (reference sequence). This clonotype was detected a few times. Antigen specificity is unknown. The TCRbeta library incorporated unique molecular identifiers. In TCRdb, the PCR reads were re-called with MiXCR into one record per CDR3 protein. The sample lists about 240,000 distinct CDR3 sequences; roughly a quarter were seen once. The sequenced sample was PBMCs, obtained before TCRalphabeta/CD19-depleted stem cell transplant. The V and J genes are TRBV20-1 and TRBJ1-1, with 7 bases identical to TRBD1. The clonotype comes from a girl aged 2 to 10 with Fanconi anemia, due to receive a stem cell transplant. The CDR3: CSARTDRETFF. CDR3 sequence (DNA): TGCAGTGCTAGGACAGACAGGGAAACTTTCTTT.